The rows below give T cell receptor beta chains drawn from one sample of a study of blood T cell repertoires in COVID-19. Clones were sequenced by immunoSEQ multiplex PCR, and TCRdb holds only the in-frame ones, with some missing. The data hold about 70,000 clones, with about 87% observed a single time. The sequenced sample was peripheral blood. The source of these receptors is a woman between 65 and 79 years old with acute or convalescent COVID-19. The conserved cysteine and the conserved F or W are not part of the CDR3 here. The D gene is left open where the match is weak.

v_call	j_call	d_call	cdr3_aa
TRBV18	TRBJ2-7	NA	ASSPPNPLTSYEQY
TRBV7-9	TRBJ1-2	NA	ASSLATGNYGYT
TRBV28	TRBJ2-4	NA	ASSSSETWFNIQY
TRBV5-1	TRBJ1-1	NA	ASSAVSDTEAF
TRBV7-9	TRBJ2-1	TRBD2	AIPLARGDSYNEQF
TRBV16	TRBJ1-1	TRBD1	ASSRPPGQGGGTTEAF
TRBV28	TRBJ2-5	TRBD2	ASSLLSSGRAGETQY
TRBV7-9	TRBJ1-1	NA	ASSRTWETEAF
TRBV10-3	TRBJ1-6	NA	AISDRRGSGNSPLH
TRBV4-3	TRBJ2-7	TRBD1	ASSWDSLNEQY
TRBV7-3	TRBJ1-6	NA	ASSSTPSVNSPLH
TRBV7-8	TRBJ2-5	TRBD2	ASSLAGGQLETQY
TRBV19	TRBJ1-1	NA	ASSIPNRVGTEAF
TRBV28	TRBJ2-1	TRBD2	AGGGSGPYSEQF
TRBV18	TRBJ1-2	NA	ASSPPPRSNYGYT
TRBV12-5	TRBJ2-6	NA	ASGLVQWQGTPISGANVLT
TRBV9	TRBJ2-2	NA	ASSILRNTGELF
TRBV4-1	TRBJ1-5	TRBD1	ASSQGQGSNQPQH
TRBV7-3	TRBJ2-1	NA	ASSLRGYNEQF
TRBV3-1/TRBV3-2	TRBJ1-3	NA	ASSHEGNTIY
TRBV5-1	TRBJ2-1	NA	ASTFGGGISEVEF
TRBV19	TRBJ2-1	NA	ASSRQSSYNEQF
TRBV4-3	TRBJ1-5	NA	ASSQEAGNQPQH
TRBV6-6	TRBJ2-3	TRBD1	ASSAGQGRGDTQY
TRBV30	TRBJ1-6	TRBD1	AWSVQTGANSPLH
TRBV6-6	TRBJ2-1	NA	ASSYVDEQF
TRBV5-8	TRBJ1-5	TRBD1	ASSRGQLSNQPQH
TRBV4-1	TRBJ1-5	TRBD1	ASSLGQGGNQPQH
TRBV25-1	TRBJ1-1	NA	ASRTDGGNTEAF
TRBV6-5	TRBJ1-6	TRBD1	AISDRSNNSPLH
TRBV5-6	TRBJ2-5	NA	ASSFGSRETQY
TRBV2	TRBJ1-1	NA	ASRRQGTYTEAF
TRBV28	TRBJ2-7	NA	ASSVTPVLATYEQY
TRBV6-5	TRBJ1-1	NA	ASSYSRQEINLVAF
TRBV11-3	TRBJ2-7	NA	ASSWAGHSYEQY
TRBV9	TRBJ2-2	NA	ASSVETSRGELF
TRBV3-1/TRBV3-2	TRBJ2-7	NA	ASSQEFEQY
TRBV9	TRBJ2-7	TRBD2	ASSVGSGLAGGYEQY
TRBV5-5	TRBJ2-7	TRBD1	ASSGRDRDSYEQY